This T cell receptor (beta chain) originates from a study of CD8+CD57+ T cells in acquired aplastic anemia (dated 2018 in TCRdb). Describing the broader study: Extracted DNA from sorted CD4+ and CD8+ cells averaged about 3.4 ug, ranging from roughly 0.17 to 27.4 ug. An average of around 10 million reads for CD4+ cells and 11 million or so reads for CD8+ cells was obtained from healthy donor samples. The study at large found these results: About 30 CD8+ CDR3 sequences were found to be shared between patients and controls, but these sequences appeared to be highly expressed in patients and within the immunodominant clones of the patients. Between patients and healthy controls, no significant difference in CD8+ Simpson's diversity was found (P=0.060).

On this clonotype: No cognate antigen has been identified for it. No base-level quality is on record; no much larger clone is a single base apart.

Genomic DNA served as template for TCR beta VDJ combination and CDR3 sequence profiling. An Illumina HiSeq 2000 was the platform used for TCR repertoire sequencing. As for the authors' bioinformatics: TRBV/TRBJ rearrangement plots, CDR3 size and DJ length profiles, and Simpson's diversity index were used to evaluate the repertoires. The most abundant DNA sequence in the deep sequencing data was defined as the immunodominant clone. CDR3 amino acid sequences were checked for sharing across subjects and were also compared against the VDJdb database and published repertoires. The raw public data were reprocessed by TCRdb itself: fastp quality trimming at Q25, MiXCR clonotype calling, in-frame beta chains only. CDR3 protein duplicates are merged, each entry listing the most common genes and DNA. The V and J calls reflect TCRdb's pipeline rather than the authors' work. Present in this sample are 200,000 to 250,000 distinct CDR3 sequences, 34% of which were seen just once. The ten largest clones capture 1% to 1.3% of the sample.

TCR repertoires of sorted CD4+ and CD8+ blood T cells from severe aplastic anemia patients and healthy subjects were deep-sequenced in the study. Ficoll-Paque density gradient centrifugation was used to isolate peripheral blood mononuclear cells. CD4+ and CD8+ T cells were sorted by FACS or magnetic beads before DNA extraction. Sequencing used sorted CD4+, CD8+, or CD8+CD57+ T cells (not recorded which) from PBMCs. The source is a human donor in good health, serving as a control.

The nucleotide sequence is given as TGTGCCAGCAGCTTTTCAACGGATGCAGAGACCCAGTACTTC. This sequence encodes CASSFSTDAETQYF. The sequence links TRBV7-9 to TRBJ2-5, with the D segment identity uncertain. V drops 3 bases and J drops 4 bases, leaving 12 bases in between. Per the germline V gene (reference sequence), SEHNR is the CDR1 and FQNEAQ is the CDR2. From cysteine to phenylalanine, the CDR3 is 14 amino acids long. Only the CDR3 DNA is retained, 42 bases long and in frame from the first base.